Below, 30 T cell receptor beta chains from the same sample are listed, as sequenced in a study of long-term antiretroviral therapy in people with HIV. Version v3.0 of the immunoSEQ assay ran at survey level. Sequenced by immunoSEQ multiplex PCR; TCRdb stores in-frame clones only, minus some. The sample includes 15,000 to 20,000 clones, more than 65% seen only once; the top ten take roughly 8%. The sample in question was unsorted PBMCs, obtained at the start of antiretroviral therapy. Receptors were obtained from a young man with HIV.

The chain has TRBV2 and TRBJ1-1; D is possibly TRBD1 (5 bases). The CDR3 spans 13 residues. Looked up from germline, CDR1 is SNHLY and CDR2 is FYNNEI. Trimming removed 8 bases from V and 0 bases from J, with 10 bases in between. In nucleotides, the CDR3 is TGTGCCAGCGGGGGACGGTTGAACACTGAAGCTTTCTTT. Translated: CASGGRLNTEAFF.

The chain carries TRBV9 and TRBJ2-5; possibly TRBD2 for D (5 bases). There are 13 residues in the CDR3. The V gene lost 0 bases and the J gene lost 3 bases, with 6 bases spanning the gap. The germline V gene encodes CDR1 SGDLS and CDR2 YYNGEE. The CDR3 spells CASSVVGEETQYF. CDR3 coding DNA: TGTGCCAGCAGCGTAGTCGGGGAAGAGACCCAGTACTTC.

A single count supports this clone. The chain couples TRBV7-2 to TRBJ2-7, with 7 bases fitting TRBD2. This CDR3 is 15 amino acids long. V was pared by 2 bases and J by 4 bases, with 8 bases of the junction left unmatched. Germline CDR1 SGHTA, CDR2 FQGNSA. CDR3 in amino acids: CASSLNPSGQYEQYF. CDR3 in DNA: TGTGCCAGCAGCTTAAACCCTAGCGGACAATACGAGCAGTACTTC.

The chain couples TRBV6-6 to TRBJ2-7; TRBD1 agrees at 9 bases. This CDR3 is 15 amino acids long. After removal of 4 bases from V and 0 bases from J, the junction contained 4 bases not matched to a gene. Germline CDR1 and CDR2: MNHNY and SVGAGI (reference sequence). CDR3 nucleotide sequence: TGTGCCAGCAGTTCGCCGGGACAGGGCTCCTACGAGCAGTACTTC. Its translation: CASSSPGQGSYEQYF.

V and J are TRBV5-5 and TRBJ1-2, with 7 bases fitting TRBD1. Trimming removed 3 bases from V and 7 bases from J; junction bases left unmatched: 9. Germline loops: CDR1 SGHKS, CDR2 YYEKEE (reference sequence). The CDR3 has 14 residues. The CDR3 spells CASSSGQESGGYTF. The CDR3 region has the DNA TGTGCCAGCAGCTCTGGACAGGAATCGGGTGGCTACACCTTC.

This chain joins TRBV28 and TRBJ2-3, with a weak D call TRBD2 (7 bases). Trimming took 5 bases from V and 3 from J, leaving 12 bases between them. The germline gives CDR1 MDHEN, CDR2 SYDVKM. The CDR3 has 14 residues. CDR3 nucleotides: TGTGCCAGCAGTGGGGGGGGCCTGACAGATACGCAGTATTTT. Its protein product is CASSGGGLTDTQYF.

This clone showed up just a few times. The V and J genes are TRBV5-1 and TRBJ2-1, with D perhaps given as TRBD1 or TRBD2 (7 bases each). The germline CDR1 and CDR2 sequences are SGHRS and YFSETQ. There are 17 residues in the CDR3. V was trimmed by 2 bases and J by 0 bases, leaving 15 bases between them. CDR3 region: CASSLNQGGSSYNEQFF. The CDR3 DNA follows: TGCGCCAGCAGCTTAAACCAGGGGGGGTCCTCCTACAATGAGCAGTTCTTC.

This clone was recorded only once. The V gene is TRBV5-1, the J gene TRBJ1-1; D is unclear. Germline CDR1 SGHRS, CDR2 YFSETQ. The CDR3 is 14 residues long. The germline V and J ends were trimmed by 0 bases and 0 bases, with 6 bases remaining between them. Here the CDR3 reads CASSLGPMNTEAFF. The CDR3 DNA reads as TGCGCCAGCAGCTTGGGACCAATGAACACTGAAGCTTTCTTT.

The chain recombines TRBV7-8 with TRBJ2-5; 15 nucleotides align to TRBD2. The V segment lost 1 base and the J segment 5 bases; nucleotides outside the gene matches: 8. This CDR3 comprises 18 residues. Per germline, CDR1 SGHVS and CDR2 FQNEAQ. The CDR3 loop reads CASSLEWGLAGGGETQYF. The DNA for the CDR3 is TGTGCCAGCAGCTTAGAATGGGGACTAGCGGGGGGTGGGGAGACCCAGTACTTC.

The chain recombines TRBV5-1 with TRBJ2-1, with D perhaps matching TRBD2 (6 bases). V was pared by 1 base and J by 8 bases, with 13 bases between. Per the germline V gene, CDR1 is SGHRS and CDR2 is YFSETQ. This CDR3 has 14 amino acids. In nucleotides, the CDR3 is TGCGCCAGCAGCTTGTCGCCTAGCGTGGATGAGCAGTTCTTC. Protein: CASSLSPSVDEQFF.

The CDR3 loop is CASSPSGSQLLDHGAFF. The DNA of the CDR3 is TGTGCCAGCAGCCCCAGCGGGTCACAGCTCCTCGACCACGGAGCTTTCTTT. V is TRBV5-4 and J is TRBJ1-1; D remains ambiguous. Per the germline V gene, CDR1 is SGHNT and CDR2 is YYREEE (reference sequence). This CDR3 is 17 amino acids long. V was shortened by 4 bases and J by 10 bases, with 29 bases between the two germline ends.

This clone was seen a single time. CDR3 region: CASSGYLSPYEQYF. DNA for the CDR3: TGTGCCAGCAGCGGTTATCTTTCCCCCTACGAGCAGTACTTC. The genes are TRBV7-9 and TRBJ2-7; D uncertain. This CDR3 is built from 14 residues. The germline V gene has CDR1 SEHNR and CDR2 FQNEAQ (reference sequence). V lost 5 bases and J 2 bases, leaving 13 bases between the germline ends. Variable domain in full (rest from reference TRBV7-9 and TRBJ2-7): DTGVSQNPRHKITKRGQNVTFRCDPISEHNRLYWYRQTLGQGPEFLTYFQNEAQLEKSRLLSDRFSAERPKGSFSTLEIQRTEQGDSAMYLCASSGYLSPYEQYFGPGTRLTVT.

The chain joins TRBV27 to TRBJ2-1, with D possibly TRBD2 on 5 matching bases. Trimming left V 5 bases short and J 10 bases short, with 18 bases between. Germline assignment: CDR1 MNHEY and CDR2 SMNVEV (reference sequence). The CDR3 has 14 amino acids. CDR3 residues: CASSDSTRPPEQFF. The CDR3 DNA is TGTGCCAGCAGTGACTCCACTAGACCTCCCGAGCAGTTCTTC.

V and J are TRBV4-1 and TRBJ1-2; D unresolved. Trimming shortened V by 0 bases and J by 4 bases, and 9 bases separated the two germline ends. Germline CDR1 MGHRA, CDR2 YSYEKL. CDR3 length equals 14 residues. CDR3 nucleotide sequence: TGCGCCAGCAGCCAAGAATCAGCCATCTATGGCTACACCTTC. This codes for CASSQESAIYGYTF.

This clone was seen once. The CDR3 loop is CASRVGTGTYEQYF. The CDR3 region has the DNA TGTGCCAGCAGGGTGGGGACAGGAACCTACGAGCAGTACTTC. The chain is built from TRBV6-1 and TRBJ2-7; 8 bases map to TRBD1. V was pared by 6 bases and J by 2 bases, with 6 bases of the junction left unmatched. The germline V gene has CDR1 MNHNS and CDR2 SASEGT. This CDR3 has 14 residues.

The rearrangement uses TRBV5-1 and TRBJ1-1; the D gene is possibly TRBD1 (5 bases). Trimming left V 2 bases short and J 1 base short, with 12 bases between. This CDR3 spans 15 amino acids. The V gene's germline CDR1 is SGHRS and CDR2 YFSETQ. CDR3 amino acids: CASSFSGSTNTEAFF. CDR3 DNA sequence: TGCGCCAGCAGCTTTTCAGGGTCAACGAACACTGAAGCTTTCTTT.

By share of the sample, this clone is medium-sized. This rearrangement joins TRBV19 to TRBJ2-1; 9 bases line up with TRBD2. The CDR3 sequence is 13 residues long. The V gene end was trimmed by 7 bases and the J gene end by 9 bases; junction bases not matched to a gene: 7. Germline CDR1 LNHDA, CDR2 SQIVND (reference sequence). The CDR3 loop is CASTAGGFGEQFF. The CDR3 DNA reads as TGTGCCAGTACAGCGGGAGGATTCGGTGAGCAGTTCTTC.

The CDR3 reads CASTGTGQGGANVLTF. In DNA, the CDR3 is TGTGCCAGTACCGGGACGGGACAGGGCGGGGCCAACGTCCTGACTTTC. The chain is built from TRBV19 and TRBJ2-6, with 9 bases matching TRBD1. Germline-derived CDR1 and CDR2 are LNHDA and SQIVND (reference sequence). V shed 7 bases and J 4 bases; nucleotides not matched to a gene: 8. There are 16 residues in the CDR3.

The chain uses TRBV5-4 and TRBJ2-1, with D unresolved. The V end was cut by 2 bases, the J end by 0 bases, with 12 bases between. This CDR3 has 16 amino acids. Germline lookup yields CDR1 SGHNT and CDR2 YYREEE (reference sequence). This CDR3 is CASSLLLGRSYNEQFF. The DNA of the CDR3 is TGTGCCAGCAGCTTACTTCTGGGCCGCTCCTACAATGAGCAGTTCTTC. Based on the CDR3 plus reference TRBV5-4 and TRBJ2-1, the full variable domain is ETGVTQSPTHLIKTRGQQVTLRCSSQSGHNTVSWYQQALGQGPQFIFQYYREEENGRGNFPPRFSGLQFPNYSSELNVNALELDDSALYLCASSLLLGRSYNEQFFGPGTRLTVL.

The chain combines TRBV7-2 with TRBJ1-3; D gene uncertain. The germline V gene encodes CDR1 SGHTA and CDR2 FQGNSA. V dropped 6 bases and J dropped 5 bases, with 17 bases sitting between them. This CDR3 is built from 15 residues. CDR3 sequence: CASSQLLTVRNTIYF. The CDR3, as DNA: TGTGCCAGCAGTCAACTCCTTACAGTCAGAAACACCATATATTTT.

This chain uses TRBV14 with TRBJ2-1; 13 nucleotides match TRBD2. V shed 0 bases and J 4 bases; nucleotides not matched to a gene: 12. Germline V gene lookup returns CDR1 SGHDN and CDR2 FVKESK. The length of the CDR3 is 20 residues. The CDR3 DNA reads as TGTGCCAGCAGCCAAGATCAACTAGCGGGAGGGACTGGGTTTTACAATGAGCAGTTCTTC. Protein sequence: CASSQDQLAGGTGFYNEQFF.

The CDR3 spells CSVEQGPNTEAFF. DNA for the CDR3: TGCAGCGTCGAACAGGGACCGAACACTGAAGCTTTCTTT. The genes are TRBV29-1 and TRBJ1-1, with D possibly TRBD1 on 6 matching bases. CDR3 size: 13 residues. Germline CDR1 reads SQVTM; CDR2 reads ANQGSEA. Trimming left V 6 bases short and J 1 base short, with 12 bases between. Complete variable domain (other parts from reference TRBV29-1 and TRBJ1-1): SAVISQKPSRDICQRGTSLTIQCQVDSQVTMMFWYRQQPGQSLTLIATANQGSEATYESGFVIDKFPISRPNLTFSTLTVSNMSPEDSSIYLCSVEQGPNTEAFFGQGTRLTVV.

The chain combines TRBV7-8 with TRBJ2-3; TRBD2 matches 9 bases. This CDR3 spans 18 amino acids. After removal of 3 bases from V and 1 base from J, the junction contained 11 bases not matched to a gene. Germline V gene sequence: CDR1 SGHVS, CDR2 FQNEAQ. The chain's CDR3 is CASSLAGGISFRTDTQYF. The DNA for the CDR3 is TGTGCCAGCAGCTTGGCGGGGGGGATCTCTTTCCGCACAGATACGCAGTATTTT.

The rearrangement joins TRBV6-6 to TRBJ2-2; TRBD1 matches at 9 bases. This CDR3 region has 14 residues. Germline V CDR1 and CDR2: MNHNY, SVGAGI (reference sequence). The V gene end was trimmed by 8 bases and the J gene end by 4 bases; junction bases not matched to a gene: 5. The DNA for the CDR3 is TGTGCCAGCTCCCCGACAGGGGGCACCGGGGAGCTGTTTTTT. This encodes CASSPTGGTGELFF.

The table lists this clone with a count of one. The V and J genes are TRBV27 and TRBJ2-7; 7 bases match TRBD2. The V gene's germline CDR1 is MNHEY and CDR2 SMNVEV (reference sequence). After removal of 0 bases from V and 0 bases from J, the junction contained 11 bases not matched to a gene. The CDR3 runs 18 residues. The DNA for the CDR3 is TGTGCCAGCAGTTTATCGTTTCCTCTAGCGGCCTACTCCTACGAGCAGTACTTC. Protein: CASSLSFPLAAYSYEQYF.

This chain joins TRBV4-1 and TRBJ2-3, with D possibly matching TRBD1 (5 bases). The CDR3 extends over 16 amino acids. The germline gives CDR1 MGHRA, CDR2 YSYEKL. V lost 0 bases, J lost 2 bases, and 12 bases lay in between. CDR3: CASSQDLGRVTDTQYF. The DNA of the CDR3 is TGCGCCAGCAGCCAAGACCTAGGCAGGGTCACAGATACGCAGTATTTT.

This clone has just a few counts. The rearrangement uses TRBV20-1 and TRBJ1-2, with a weak D call TRBD1 (6 bases). CDR1 DFQATT and CDR2 SNEGSKA come from the germline V gene (reference sequence). Trimming took off 7 bases at V and 3 bases at J, with 9 bases between the two ends. The CDR3 spans 11 residues. CDR3 sequence reads: CSEGDDYGYTF. As DNA, the CDR3 is TGCAGTGAGGGGGACGACTATGGCTACACCTTC.

The chain is built from TRBV18 and TRBJ1-1; D may be TRBD1 (5 bases). V lost 2 bases, J lost 8 bases, and 12 bases lay in between. This CDR3 has 13 amino acids. Looked up from germline, CDR1 is KGHSH and CDR2 is LQKENI. For the CDR3, the DNA is TGTGCCAGCTCACCAAGTTTGCAGGGCGAAGCTTTCTTT. Its translation: CASSPSLQGEAFF. The full variable domain, its missing parts supplied by reference TRBV18 and TRBJ1-1, is NAGVMQNPRHLVRRRGQEARLRCSPMKGHSHVYWYRQLPEEGLKFMVYLQKENIIDESGMPKERFSAEFPKEGPSILRIQQVVRGDSAAYFCASSPSLQGEAFFGQGTRLTVV.

The V gene is TRBV7-2, the J gene TRBJ1-3; 10 bases align to TRBD1. Germline V lookup: CDR1 SGHTA, CDR2 FQGNSA. The CDR3 sequence is 15 residues long. The J segment lost 8 bases and the V segment lost 1 base, leaving 5 bases of the junction unmatched. This CDR3 is CASSLVGTGEDTIYF. The CDR3, as DNA: TGTGCCAGCAGCTTAGTCGGGACAGGGGAGGACACCATATATTTT.

The V call is TRBV27, the J call TRBJ1-6; 11 bases map to TRBD1. Germline V lookup: CDR1 MNHEY, CDR2 SMNVEV (reference sequence). The CDR3 loop spans 15 amino acids. J was trimmed by 9 bases and V by 9 bases; bases with no gene match: 10. The CDR3 bases are TGTGCCAGTCTAAGTAGGGGGACAGGGGGTTCACCCCTCCACTTT. This codes for CASLSRGTGGSPLHF.